The clone carrying this T cell receptor (beta chain) was detected many times. Its antigen is unknown. The data were obtained in a study of T-cell reconstitution after alpha-beta-depleted transplantation in children. Findings and limits, study-wide: Some patients owed their high day-60 TCRbeta diversity to surviving recipient T cells and thymic progenitors. One year post-transplant, T-cell counts and diversity were largely derived from T cells produced anew. The study reportedly traced alpha-beta T cells about two months after transplant to several hundred expanded graft clones.

CDR3 size: 17 residues. Germline V gene lookup returns CDR1 SQVTM and CDR2 ANQGSEA. Trimming removed 4 bases from V and 3 bases from J; junction bases left unmatched: 8. The authors prepared the TCRbeta library with unique molecular identifiers. TCRdb passed the PCR reads through MiXCR, listing each CDR3 protein once. Among more than 90,000 distinct CDR3 sequences listed, about a tenth were seen once. The chain has TRBV29-1 and TRBJ2-3; 15 bases line up with TRBD2. The sequence was collected from a boy aged 2 to 10 with acute lymphoblastic leukemia, due to receive a stem cell transplant. Specimen: PBMCs, collected before TCRalphabeta/CD19-depleted stem cell transplant. Here the CDR3 reads CSVGHLGTSGRTDTQYF. CDR3 nucleotides: TGCAGCGTTGGACACCTTGGGACTAGCGGGAGGACAGATACGCAGTATTTT.